The 9 T cell receptor beta chains below were found in one sample sequenced in a study of Ad26.COV2.S vaccination and SARS-CoV-2 variants. Profiling relied on immunoSEQ multiplex PCR, and the TCRdb table lists in-frame clones only, not all of them. The table records 200,000 to 300,000 clones, around nine tenths of them present only once. Described treatment: approximately 18 received Ad26.COV2.S at low or high dose, single or two shots; 5 received placebo; per-sample allocation not given. Samples were taken on day 63 after the first vaccine or placebo injection. Sequences were derived from peripheral blood, sampled in a trial of Ad26.COV2.S vaccine versus placebo. These receptor sequences come from a person aged 18 to 65 who received the Ad26.COV2.S COVID-19 vaccine or a placebo.

The chain links TRBV27 to TRBJ1-5; the D gene is possibly TRBD1 (5 bases). CDR1 is MNHEY and CDR2 is SMNVEV in the germline V gene (reference sequence). V was pared by 1 base and J by 2 bases, with 15 bases between. This CDR3 is 17 amino acids long. CDR3 nucleotide sequence: TGTGCCAGCAGTTTATTGGGGGGGGTTGGGGGCAATCAGCCCCAGCATTTT. This encodes CASSLLGGVGGNQPQHF.

This rearrangement joins TRBV12-3 or TRBV12-4 to TRBJ2-7, with unresolved D. The germline V and J ends were trimmed by 6 bases and 4 bases, with 7 bases remaining between them. This CDR3 spans 11 amino acids. The CDR3 here is CASRKTYEQYF. The CDR3 bases are TGTGCCAGCAGGAAGACATACGAGCAGTACTTC.

The chain employs TRBV30 and TRBJ2-1; tentative D call: TRBD2 (5 bases). The CDR3 length is 13 residues. Germline assignment: CDR1 GTSNPN and CDR2 SVGIG (reference sequence). V was trimmed by 3 bases and J by 5 bases, leaving 11 bases between them. CDR3 nucleotides: TGTGCCTGGAGACCGGGAACGCACAATGAGCAGTTCTTC. Translated: CAWRPGTHNEQFF.

The chain carries TRBV30 and TRBJ2-3, with D unclear. The CDR3 has 13 residues. V lost 2 bases and J 6 bases, leaving 12 bases between the germline ends. Germline V gene data show CDR1 as GTSNPN and CDR2 as SVGIG (reference sequence). The CDR3, as DNA: TGTGCCTGGAGTCCAGTCTTGGCGGATACGCAGTATTTT. Translating it yields CAWSPVLADTQYF.

The chain has TRBV6-4 and TRBJ2-7; 8 bases map to TRBD1. Germline V CDR1 and CDR2: MRHNA, SNTAGT. V was clipped by 5 bases and J by 3 bases; unmatched bases: 3. The CDR3 is made up of 13 amino acids. DNA of the CDR3: TGTGCCAGCAGTCGACAGGGGTACTACGAGCAGTACTTC. Protein sequence: CASSRQGYYEQYF.

The genes are TRBV24-1 and TRBJ2-3; 10 bases match TRBD2. CDR1 and CDR2 (germline): KGHDR, SFDVKD. The CDR3 runs to 16 residues. V lost 4 bases to trimming and J lost 4 bases; unmatched junction nucleotides: 7. The CDR3 here is CATSDTSGNRADTQYF. The CDR3 DNA sequence: TGTGCCACCAGTGACACTAGCGGGAACAGGGCAGATACGCAGTATTTT.

The chain combines TRBV19 with TRBJ2-7, with 8 nucleotides matching TRBD1. CDR1 and CDR2 (germline): LNHDA, SQIVND (reference sequence). The CDR3 consists of 14 residues. V dropped 3 bases and J dropped 2; count of bases not matched to a gene: 3. The DNA for the CDR3 is TGTGCCAGTAGTATTTCAGGGGGCGCCTACGAGCAGTACTTC. It yields the protein CASSISGGAYEQYF.

The CDR3: CASSEALGYTIYF. The CDR3, as DNA: TGTGCCAGCAGTGAAGCGCTGGGTTACACCATATATTTT. The chain links TRBV2 to TRBJ1-3, with D uncertain. Germline loops: CDR1 SNHLY, CDR2 FYNNEI. The CDR3 extends over 13 amino acids. With 0 bases removed from V and 8 bases from J, the gap between germline ends came to 8 bases.

V usage is TRBV3-1 (or the pseudogene TRBV3-2) and J usage is TRBJ1-2; no firm D call. Germline-derived CDR1 and CDR2 are LGHDT and YNNKEL (reference sequence). The V and J ends lost 1 base and 4 bases respectively, with 7 bases between them. The CDR3 loop spans 13 amino acids. The CDR3 reads CASSQAVRYGYTF. CDR3 nucleotide sequence: TGTGCCAGCAGCCAAGCGGTCCGCTATGGCTACACCTTC.